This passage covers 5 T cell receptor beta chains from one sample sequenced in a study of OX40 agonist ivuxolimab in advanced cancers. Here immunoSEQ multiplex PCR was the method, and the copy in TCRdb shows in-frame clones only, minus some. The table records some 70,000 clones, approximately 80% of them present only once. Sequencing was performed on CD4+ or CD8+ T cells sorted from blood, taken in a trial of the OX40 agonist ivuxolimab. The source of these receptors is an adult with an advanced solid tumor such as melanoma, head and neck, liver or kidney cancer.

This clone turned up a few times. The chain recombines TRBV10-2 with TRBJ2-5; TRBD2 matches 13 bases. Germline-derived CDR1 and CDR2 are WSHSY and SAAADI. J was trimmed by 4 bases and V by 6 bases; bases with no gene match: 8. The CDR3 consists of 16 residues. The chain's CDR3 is CASRMGTSGDIETQYF. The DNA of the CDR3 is TGCGCCAGCAGGATGGGGACTAGCGGGGACATAGAGACCCAGTACTTC.

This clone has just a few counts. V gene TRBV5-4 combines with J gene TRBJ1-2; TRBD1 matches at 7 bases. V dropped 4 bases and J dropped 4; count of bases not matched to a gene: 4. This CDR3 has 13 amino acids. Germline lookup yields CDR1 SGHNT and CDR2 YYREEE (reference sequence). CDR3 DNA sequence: TGTGCCAGCAGCGTGACAGGGCCCTATGGCTACACCTTC. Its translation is CASSVTGPYGYTF.

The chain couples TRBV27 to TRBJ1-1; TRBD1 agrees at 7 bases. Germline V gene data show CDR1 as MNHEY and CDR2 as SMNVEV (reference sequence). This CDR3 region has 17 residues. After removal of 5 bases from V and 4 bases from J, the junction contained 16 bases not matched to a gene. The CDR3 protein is CASSKAGGSRSGTEAFF. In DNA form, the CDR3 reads TGTGCCAGCAGTAAGGCAGGGGGATCCCGATCCGGCACTGAAGCTTTCTTT.

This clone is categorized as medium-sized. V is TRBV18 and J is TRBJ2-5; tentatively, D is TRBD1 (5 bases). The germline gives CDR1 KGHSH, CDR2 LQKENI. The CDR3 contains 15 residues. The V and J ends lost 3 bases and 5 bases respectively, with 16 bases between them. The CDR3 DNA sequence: TGTGCCAGCTCACCCGGGTCTTCACACAGGGAGACCCAGTACTTC. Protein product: CASSPGSSHRETQYF.

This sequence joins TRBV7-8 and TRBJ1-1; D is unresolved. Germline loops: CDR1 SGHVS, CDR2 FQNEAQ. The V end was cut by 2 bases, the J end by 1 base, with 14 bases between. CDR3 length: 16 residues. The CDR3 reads CASSLKVAGPNTEAFF. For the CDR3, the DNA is TGTGCCAGCAGCTTAAAAGTAGCCGGTCCGAACACTGAAGCTTTCTTT.